This T cell receptor (beta chain) comes out of a study of cytomegalovirus exposure and HLA in healthy donors. Researchers ran the PCR with 60 Vbeta and 13 Jbeta primers. TCRdb's table, derived via immunoSEQ multiplex PCR, lists solely in-frame clones and lacks some. This sample's table has about 87,000 clones. About this clone itself: Its cognate antigen is unknown.

Study conclusions and caveats: Later work showed greater clonal expansion in HLA-associated TCR beta chains than in equally common others. Earlier analysis yielded a pattern in which most TCR beta V segments were productive about 87% or about 30% of the time. Cytomegalovirus status was reportedly diagnosed by the classifier with high sensitivity and specificity.

The sequence came from a man aged 50-60 years in good health and CMV-seropositive. Specimen: PBMCs.

CDR3 sequence reads: CASSPNRDEQYF. DNA for the CDR3: TGTGCCAGCTCACCAAACAGGGACGAGCAGTACTTC. The chain joins TRBV18 to TRBJ2-7, with D perhaps matching TRBD1 (6 bases). Germline V lookup: CDR1 KGHSH, CDR2 LQKENI. This CDR3 spans 12 amino acids. Trimming took 2 bases from V and 5 from J, leaving 7 bases between them.